The sample holds a few counts of the clone carrying this TCR beta chain. What it binds is unknown. One entry per CDR3 protein results from TCRdb running MiXCR on the reads. The sample lists about 310,000 distinct CDR3 sequences, roughly 25% occurring once. Trimming shortened V by 3 bases and J by 5 bases, and 13 bases separated the two germline ends. Germline CDR1 reads LNHDA; CDR2 reads SQIVND (reference sequence). The CDR3 extends over 14 amino acids. The source of the sample is a study of T cell repertoires in cytomegalovirus infection. Study context: Based on public TCR beta signatures, there were indications of CMV infection and of a matching HLA type.

Sequenced here: cultured PBMCs, sampled from culture after CMV antigen stimulation. The clonotype originates from a human donor in good health (CMV status not recorded). Some clones in this sample may be carry-over from other donors' samples. The chain is built from TRBV19 and TRBJ1-1; D unresolved. CDR3 loop: CASSIPGKMTEAFF. CDR3 sequence (DNA): TGTGCCAGTAGTATCCCCGGGAAGATGACTGAAGCTTTCTTT.